Listed below are T cell receptor beta chains from one sample, sequenced in a study of beta chain features in type 1 diabetes. Profiling relied on immunoSEQ multiplex PCR, and the TCRdb table lists in-frame clones only, not all of them. The table shows about 700,000 clones, with around an eighth occurring only once. Sequenced material: naive CD4+ T cells from blood. The receptors shown here come from a young man with type 1 diabetes. The CDR3 runs from the conserved cysteine through the conserved F or W. The D gene is left open where the match is weak. Clone size is not always given. Where it is, it says once, few, many or a class for expanded clones.

j_call,clone_size,d_call,v_call,cdr3_aa,cdr3_nt
TRBJ1-1,NA,NA,TRBV6-5,CASSPNPGRAEAFF,TGTGCCAGCAGCCCCAACCCAGGGCGGGCTGAAGCTTTCTTT
TRBJ1-2,NA,NA,TRBV29-1,CSVDQGQDPSNYGYTF,TGCAGCGTTGATCAGGGACAAGACCCTTCTAACTATGGCTACACCTTC
TRBJ2-2,NA,NA,TRBV11-1,CASSLRQGITTGELFF,TGTGCCAGCAGCTTGCGGCAGGGGATAACAACCGGGGAGCTGTTTTTT
TRBJ2-7,few,NA,TRBV19,CASSSLPYEQYF,TGTGCCAGTAGTAGCTTACCCTACGAGCAGTACTTC
TRBJ2-3,NA,NA,TRBV6-5,CASRTHRSTDTQYF,TGTGCCAGCAGGACACACAGGAGCACAGATACGCAGTATTTT
TRBJ2-7,NA,NA,TRBV6-6,CASTRGYEQYF,TGTGCCAGCACGCGAGGCTACGAGCAGTACTTC
TRBJ2-2,few,NA,TRBV29-1,CSVQGSGAAGELFF,TGCAGCGTTCAGGGGTCCGGGGCCGCCGGGGAGCTGTTTTTT
TRBJ1-2,few,NA,TRBV7-8,CASSPGHGGGYGYTF,TGTGCCAGCAGCCCAGGACACGGCGGAGGCTATGGCTACACCTTC
TRBJ2-1,NA,TRBD2,TRBV9,CAGLIAGAYNEQFF,TGTGCCGGACTTATAGCGGGGGCCTACAATGAGCAGTTCTTC
TRBJ2-1,NA,TRBD2,TRBV7-2,CASSFLAGNNEQFF,TGTGCCAGCAGCTTCCTAGCGGGGAACAATGAGCAGTTCTTC
TRBJ1-5,NA,NA,TRBV30,CAWSWGVWGRPRDQPQHF,TGTGCCTGGAGTTGGGGTGTATGGGGCAGGCCCAGGGATCAGCCCCAGCATTTT
TRBJ2-5,few,NA,TRBV28,CASINSGGETQYF,TGTGCCAGCATTAACAGTGGAGGAGAGACCCAGTACTTC
TRBJ1-1,few,NA,TRBV10-3,CASRIRDTEAFF,TGTGCCAGCAGGATCAGAGACACTGAAGCTTTCTTT
TRBJ1-2,NA,NA,TRBV4-2,CASSQDLGGTNYGYTF,TGTGCCAGCAGCCAAGACCTGGGGGGCACTAACTATGGCTACACCTTC
TRBJ2-7,NA,NA,TRBV7-2,CASSLVGSAYEQYF,TGTGCCAGCAGCTTAGTGGGGTCAGCCTACGAGCAGTACTTC
TRBJ2-1,NA,TRBD1,TRBV30,CAWSTAQGAGSYNEQFF,TGTGCCTGGAGTACCGCACAGGGGGCGGGCTCCTACAATGAGCAGTTCTTC
TRBJ1-4,NA,NA,TRBV5-1,CASSPGPEATNEKLFF,TGCGCCAGCAGCCCCGGCCCAGAGGCAACTAATGAAAAACTGTTTTTT
TRBJ1-2,few,NA,TRBV14,CASSQDEGHYYGYTF,TGTGCCAGCAGCCAAGATGAAGGGCACTACTATGGCTACACCTTC
TRBJ1-5,few,TRBD1,TRBV9,CASSRDSDYSNQPQHF,TGTGCCAGCAGCCGGGACAGCGATTATAGCAATCAGCCCCAGCATTTT
TRBJ2-3,few,NA,TRBV10-3,CAISEPTGSTDTQYF,TGTGCCATCAGTGAGCCTACAGGGAGCACAGATACGCAGTATTTT
TRBJ2-5,few,TRBD1,TRBV5-1,CASSPGTGNQETQYF,TGCGCCAGCAGCCCGGGGACAGGGAATCAAGAGACCCAGTACTTC
TRBJ2-1,NA,TRBD2,TRBV4-1,CASSRTSGGADEQFF,TGCGCCAGCAGCCGGACTAGCGGGGGGGCAGATGAGCAGTTCTTC
TRBJ2-5,NA,NA,TRBV28,CASSNRGKPQETQYF,TGTGCCAGCAGTAACCGGGGGAAGCCGCAGGAGACCCAGTACTTC
TRBJ2-1,NA,NA,TRBV2,CASTSALFF,TGTGCCAGCACCTCAGCCCTGTTCTTC
TRBJ2-7,NA,TRBD1,TRBV10-3,CAIRQGIHEQYF,TGTGCCATCAGACAGGGGATCCACGAGCAGTACTTC
TRBJ1-2,NA,NA,TRBV27,CASKSYGYGYTF,TGTGCCAGCAAGAGTTACGGCTATGGCTACACCTTC
TRBJ2-5,few,NA,TRBV2,CASGTMTEGTQYF,TGTGCCAGCGGGACCATGACAGAAGGGACCCAGTACTTC
TRBJ1-5,NA,TRBD1,TRBV18,CASSPSTGVNQPQHF,TGTGCCAGCTCACCCTCGACAGGGGTCAATCAGCCCCAGCATTTT
TRBJ1-5,few,TRBD1,TRBV9,CASSATGTGNQPQHF,TGTGCCAGCAGCGCCACCGGGACAGGGAATCAGCCCCAGCATTTT
TRBJ2-5,few,NA,TRBV2,CASSEARWETQYF,TGTGCCAGCAGTGAGGCTAGATGGGAGACCCAGTACTTC
TRBJ2-7,NA,TRBD1,TRBV7-9,CASGGQGLGEQYF,TGTGCCAGCGGCGGACAGGGCCTAGGCGAGCAGTACTTC
TRBJ2-2,NA,NA,TRBV15,CATSRVSTGELFF,TGTGCCACCAGCAGAGTCAGCACCGGGGAGCTGTTTTTT
TRBJ1-2,NA,TRBD1,TRBV5-1,CASSAGTGMGDYGYTF,TGCGCCAGCAGCGCCGGGACAGGGATGGGGGACTATGGCTACACCTTC
TRBJ1-2,NA,NA,TRBV27,CASSLSSDNYGYTF,TGTGCCAGCAGTTTATCCTCGGATAACTATGGCTACACCTTC
TRBJ2-3,NA,NA,TRBV29-1,CSVDALRSKDTQYF,TGCAGCGTTGACGCCCTAAGATCGAAAGATACGCAGTATTTT
TRBJ2-2,NA,NA,TRBV28,CASSSLDSNTGELFF,TGTGCCAGCAGTTCTCTAGATTCGAACACCGGGGAGCTGTTTTTT
TRBJ2-2,few,NA,TRBV11-2,CASSPITGAGELFF,TGTGCCAGCAGCCCCATTACGGGGGCCGGGGAGCTGTTTTTT
TRBJ2-5,NA,NA,TRBV4-1,CASSQSAGREAETQYF,TGCGCCAGCAGCCAATCTGCTGGTAGGGAAGCAGAGACCCAGTACTTC
TRBJ2-6,NA,NA,TRBV27,CASSPLSGANVLTF,TGTGCCAGCAGTCCTCTATCTGGGGCCAACGTCCTGACTTTC
TRBJ1-1,few,TRBD1,TRBV4-1,CASSVRGFAEAFF,TGCGCCAGCAGCGTCAGGGGGTTCGCTGAAGCTTTCTTT
TRBJ2-2,NA,NA,TRBV9,CASSVGQANTGELFF,TGTGCCAGCAGCGTAGGTCAGGCGAACACCGGGGAGCTGTTTTTT
TRBJ2-3,few,NA,TRBV2,CASSLWGPPDTQYF,TGTGCCAGCAGTCTCTGGGGACCGCCAGATACGCAGTATTTT
TRBJ2-7,NA,TRBD1,TRBV4-2,CASSQAGTVDSYEQYF,TGTGCCAGCAGCCAGGCCGGGACAGTAGACTCCTACGAGCAGTACTTC
TRBJ1-4,few,NA,TRBV9,CASSVTDQQLAYEKLFF,TGTGCCAGCAGCGTAACGGATCAACAATTGGCCTATGAAAAACTGTTTTTT
TRBJ2-5,NA,NA,TRBV4-2,CASSQEDGGLAETQYF,TGTGCCAGCAGCCAAGAGGATGGGGGCCTAGCGGAGACCCAGTACTTC
TRBJ1-5,NA,NA,TRBV27,CASSSTGRSNQPQHF,TGTGCCAGCAGTTCCACGGGGAGAAGCAATCAGCCCCAGCATTTT
TRBJ2-4,few,NA,TRBV4-1,CASSQVEGELAKNIQYF,TGCGCCAGCAGCCAAGTAGAAGGTGAACTAGCCAAAAACATTCAGTACTTC
TRBJ1-2,NA,NA,TRBV30,CAWSVGVSRGYTF,TGTGCCTGGAGTGTAGGGGTCAGTAGGGGCTACACCTTC
TRBJ1-1,few,TRBD1,TRBV6-5,CASSQGAPNTEAFF,TGTGCCAGCAGCCAGGGGGCTCCGAACACTGAAGCTTTCTTT
TRBJ1-4,NA,NA,TRBV4-2,CASSPSLREEKLFF,TGTGCCAGCAGCCCCTCCTTAAGGGAGGAAAAACTGTTTTTT
TRBJ1-5,few,NA,TRBV2,CASTPYTGQPQHF,TGTGCCAGCACCCCGTACACCGGACAGCCCCAGCATTTT
TRBJ2-2,NA,NA,TRBV2,CASSEGGATGELFF,TGTGCCAGCAGTGAAGGCGGTGCCACCGGGGAGCTGTTTTTT
TRBJ2-1,NA,TRBD2,TRBV30,CAWSGLQRGGTNNEQFF,TGTGCCTGGAGCGGATTACAGCGGGGGGGAACCAACAATGAGCAGTTCTTC
TRBJ2-5,few,TRBD1,TRBV5-1,CASSSLGQVTGETQYF,TGCGCCAGCAGCTCCCTAGGACAGGTCACCGGGGAGACCCAGTACTTC